A selection of T cell receptor beta chains follows, all from one sample in a study of pediatric ulcerative colitis. TCRdb's table, derived via immunoSEQ multiplex PCR, lists solely in-frame clones and lacks some. The table lists around 65,000 clones, about three quarters of them singletons. The sample was blood. The receptors shown here come from a boy aged 10-17 years with moderate ulcerative colitis. Each CDR3 is given with its conserved first and last residue. The D gene is left open where the match is weak. Rows may omit the clone size; those that give it use once, few, many or a size class.

J gene	CDR3 length	D gene	clone size	V gene	CDR3 protein	CDR3 DNA
TRBJ2-7	12	.	once	TRBV5-1	CASSPKGREQYF	TGCGCCAGCAGCCCCAAAGGACGCGAGCAGTACTTC
TRBJ2-1	15	TRBD1	.	TRBV7-2	CASSVRTGSYNEQFF	TGTGCCAGCAGCGTCCGGACAGGCTCCTACAATGAGCAGTTCTTC
TRBJ2-4	14	TRBD1	.	TRBV7-2	CASSLNRGANIQYF	TGTGCCAGCAGCTTAAACAGGGGCGCAAACATTCAGTACTTC
TRBJ1-1	12	.	few	TRBV4-3	CASSKRGFEAFF	TGCGCCAGCAGCAAGAGGGGCTTTGAAGCTTTCTTT
TRBJ2-5	13	.	.	TRBV6-1	CASSEFDSKTQYF	TGTGCCAGCAGTGAATTCGACAGCAAGACCCAGTACTTC
TRBJ1-4	15	.	.	TRBV9	CASSVEGAIWEKLFF	TGTGCCAGCAGCGTCGAAGGGGCGATATGGGAAAAACTGTTTTTT
TRBJ1-5	14	.	.	TRBV2	CASSDNSYNQPQHF	TGTGCCAGCAGTGATAACAGCTACAATCAGCCCCAGCATTTT
TRBJ2-2	16	TRBD1	.	TRBV27	CASSSLDRVSNGELFF	TGTGCCAGCAGTTCCCTGGACAGGGTCAGCAACGGGGAGCTGTTTTTT
TRBJ1-5	14	.	.	TRBV25-1	CASSGSDGGQPQHF	TGTGCCAGCAGTGGATCAGATGGGGGTCAGCCCCAGCATTTT
TRBJ1-2	17	.	once	TRBV13	CASRSAIRQTLNYGYTF	TGTGCCAGCAGGTCCGCAATAAGACAGACCCTTAACTATGGCTACACCTTC
TRBJ2-7	17	.	.	TRBV7-8	CASSSRLSPIVSYEQYF	TGTGCCAGCAGCTCGCGACTCTCCCCCATTGTCTCCTACGAGCAGTACTTC
TRBJ2-7	14	.	.	TRBV6-6	CASSYSEGFNEQYF	TGTGCCAGCAGTTATTCGGAAGGGTTCAACGAGCAGTACTTC
TRBJ2-3	17	.	.	TRBV5-1	CASSLSEDSFSTDTQYF	TGCGCCAGCAGCCTTAGCGAAGACAGCTTTAGCACAGATACGCAGTATTTT
TRBJ1-5	15	.	few	TRBV7-9	CASSLGGDSNQPQHF	TGTGCCAGCAGCTTAGGAGGGGATAGCAATCAGCCCCAGCATTTT
TRBJ1-2	16	TRBD1	.	TRBV6-6	CASSYSRTGDTYGYTF	TGTGCCAGCAGTTACTCGAGGACAGGGGACACTTATGGCTACACCTTC
TRBJ2-7	16	TRBD2	.	TRBV19	CASSKGLAIDSYEQYF	TGTGCCAGTAGTAAGGGACTAGCGATTGACTCCTACGAGCAGTACTTC
TRBJ1-2	14	TRBD1	.	TRBV11-2	CASRLWDSEGGYTF	TGTGCCAGCAGACTATGGGACAGCGAGGGGGGCTACACCTTC
TRBJ2-7	14	.	.	TRBV5-5	CASSFYSAALWQYF	TGTGCCAGCAGCTTTTATAGTGCGGCGCTCTGGCAGTACTTC
TRBJ1-2	16	.	.	TRBV2	CASSEALGQGSYGYTF	TGTGCCAGCAGTGAAGCGCTCGGGCAGGGCAGCTATGGCTACACCTTC
TRBJ2-1	15	.	.	TRBV9	CASSPTWGVGNEQFF	TGTGCCAGCAGCCCCACCTGGGGGGTCGGGAATGAGCAGTTCTTC
TRBJ2-2	13	.	few	TRBV19	CASSSRGPGELFF	TGTGCCAGTTCCTCCCGGGGGCCCGGGGAGCTGTTTTTT
TRBJ2-7	15	.	.	TRBV7-9	CASSLGLPGAREQYF	TGTGCCAGCAGCTTAGGCCTTCCGGGGGCGAGAGAGCAGTACTTC
TRBJ1-1	13	TRBD1	few	TRBV30	CAWSSTGYTEAFF	TGTGCCTGGAGCTCGACAGGGTACACTGAAGCTTTCTTT
TRBJ2-7	13	TRBD1	.	TRBV2	CATRAGTGREQYF	TGTGCCACCAGGGCCGGGACAGGGCGCGAGCAGTACTTC
TRBJ1-2	15	TRBD1	.	TRBV4-1	CASSPRTGEHYGYTF	TGCGCCAGCAGCCCGCGGACAGGCGAACACTATGGCTACACCTTC
TRBJ1-1	15	TRBD1	.	TRBV10-3	CAISIKTGQDTEAFF	TGTGCCATCAGTATTAAAACGGGACAGGACACTGAAGCTTTCTTT
TRBJ1-5	14	.	.	TRBV6-5	CASSAGPRNQPQHF	TGTGCCAGCAGTGCGGGACCTCGCAATCAGCCCCAGCATTTT
TRBJ1-1	15	.	.	TRBV13	CASSLNRGGATEAFF	TGTGCCAGCAGCCTCAATAGGGGAGGAGCCACTGAAGCTTTCTTT
TRBJ1-1	14	TRBD1	few	TRBV7-2	CASSSTGWLSEAFF	TGTGCCAGCAGCTCGACAGGGTGGTTGAGTGAAGCTTTCTTT
TRBJ2-7	14	TRBD2	.	TRBV2	CASSVGLAVYEQYF	TGTGCCAGCAGTGTCGGACTAGCGGTCTACGAGCAGTACTTC
TRBJ2-4	16	TRBD2	.	TRBV7-9	CASSLGSGRGLNIQYF	TGTGCCAGCAGCTTAGGCAGCGGGAGAGGCCTAAACATTCAGTACTTC
TRBJ1-5	13	.	.	TRBV7-6	CASSLSPDQPQHF	TGTGCCAGCAGCTTATCCCCAGATCAGCCCCAGCATTTT
TRBJ2-7	14	.	.	TRBV28	CASSLTIQGPEQYF	TGTGCCAGCAGTTTAACCATCCAGGGCCCCGAGCAGTACTTC
TRBJ2-3	12	.	.	TRBV19	CASTAGYGTQYF	TGTGCCAGTACCGCCGGTTACGGTACGCAGTATTTT
TRBJ2-5	14	.	.	TRBV7-9	CASSPMGGSETQYF	TGTGCCAGCAGCCCAATGGGGGGTTCAGAGACCCAGTACTTC
TRBJ1-2	14	.	.	TRBV19	CASSMVTGIYGYTF	TGTGCCAGTAGTATGGTCACAGGGATCTATGGCTACACCTTC
TRBJ1-2	15	.	few	TRBV7-9	CASSLGLALGYGYTF	TGTGCCAGCAGCTTAGGGCTGGCCTTAGGCTATGGCTACACCTTC
TRBJ1-5	17	TRBD1	few	TRBV4-1	CASSHSQGSGLNQPQHF	TGCGCCAGCAGCCATTCACAGGGGAGCGGCCTTAATCAGCCCCAGCATTTT
TRBJ1-5	14	TRBD1	.	TRBV25-1	CASSTGTGYQPQHF	TGTGCCAGCTCCACCGGGACAGGTTATCAGCCCCAGCATTTT
TRBJ1-1	11	.	few	TRBV19	CASRGNTEAFF	TGTGCCAGTAGGGGGAACACTGAAGCTTTCTTT
TRBJ2-7	14	.	.	TRBV15	CATSIRTPSYEQYF	TGTGCCACCAGCATCCGGACACCATCCTACGAGCAGTACTTC
TRBJ2-7	11	.	.	TRBV28	CASSSPPEQYF	TGTGCCAGCAGTTCCCCCCCCGAGCAGTACTTC